This T cell receptor beta chain originates from a study of blood T cell repertoires in COVID-19. Across the whole study: Researchers got acute and convalescent COVID-19 samples from the United States, Italy and Spain. PBMCs, B-cell-depleted T cells, or T cells provided the cDNA or gDNA that made up the material.

As originally analysed: Reference gene primer amplification yielded estimated nucleated cell counts. Some clones are missing from TCRdb's copy, which holds only in-frame ones; the method was immunoSEQ multiplex PCR. V and J calls and clone size follow that table, whereas D and trimming were derived from the DNA. The sample records hundreds of thousands of clones, 91% being singletons. The germline V gene has CDR1 LGHDT and CDR2 YNNKEL (reference sequence). The CDR3 sequence is 15 residues long. The V gene lost 0 bases and the J gene lost 3 bases, with 9 bases spanning the gap. This TCR derives from a woman younger than 35 who had recovered from COVID-19. The chain recombines TRBV3-1 (or the pseudogene TRBV3-2) with TRBJ1-5; no clear D. Material for sequencing was peripheral blood. The CDR3 loop reads CASSQDRVSNQPQHF. Written as DNA, the CDR3 is TGTGCCAGCAGCCAAGATCGGGTTTCCAATCAGCCCCAGCATTTT.